This is a list of T cell receptor beta chains from one sample in a study of cytomegalovirus exposure and HLA in healthy donors. Produced via immunoSEQ multiplex PCR; TCRdb's table is partial and in-frame only. The repertoire holds roughly 160,000 clones, with approximately 80% as singletons. Sequenced: PBMCs. Receptors were obtained from a male donor in good health and CMV-seronegative. Each CDR3 is given with its conserved first and last residue. A D gene is named only where the DNA matches it firmly. Clone size is stated in some rows and not others, as once, few, many or a class when expanded.

TRBJ1-3 TRBV6-1 - few TGTGCCAGCAGTGCCTCCCAGGTCGGTCAAGGAAACACCATATATTTT CASSASQVGQGNTIYF
TRBJ2-7 TRBV6-5 - - TGTGCCAGCAGTTACGCTGAGACAGTGTCCTACGAGCAGTACTTC CASSYAETVSYEQYF
TRBJ2-6 TRBV9 - - TGTGCCAGCAGCGTAGTGACAGCCAGCTCTGGGGCCAACGTCCTGACTTTC CASSVVTASSGANVLTF
TRBJ2-5 TRBV5-1 - - TGCGCCAGCAGCTTGTTGAGACAGTCCGCTCAAGAGACCCAGTACTTC CASSLLRQSAQETQYF
TRBJ2-1 TRBV6-5 TRBD1 few TGTGCCAGCAGCCCCGGGACAGGGGATGAGCAGTTCTTC CASSPGTGDEQFF
TRBJ2-7 TRBV2 TRBD1 - TGTGCCAGCAGTGGACAGGGCTCAGGAGCCTACGAGCAGTACTTC CASSGQGSGAYEQYF
TRBJ1-5 TRBV7-3 - - TGTGCCAGCAGCTTATATGGCAGGGTGGGGTGCAATCAGCCCCAGCATTTT CASSLYGRVGCNQPQHF
TRBJ1-2 TRBV29-1 - few TGCAGCGTTTGGGGGGAGGAGGGGAACTATGGCTACCCCTTC CSVWGEEGNYGYPF
TRBJ2-7 TRBV5-1 TRBD2 - TGCGCCAGCAGCTTGGGTAGCGGGGCTTACGAGCAGTACTTC CASSLGSGAYEQYF
TRBJ1-2 TRBV28 - - TGTGCCAGCAGTTTAGCAGGGGACCGCTATGGCTACACCTTC CASSLAGDRYGYTF
TRBJ2-7 TRBV30 TRBD1 - TGTGCCTGGACGGCCGGGACAGGTACATCCTACGAGCAGTACTTC CAWTAGTGTSYEQYF
TRBJ1-2 TRBV7-8 - once TGTGCCAGCAGTTCTCCAGGGGCTCGTTATGGCTACACCTTC CASSSPGARYGYTF
TRBJ1-6 TRBV5-8 - - TGTGCCAGCCCTAAGCTTCGGTTAGATAATTCACCCCTCCACTTT CASPKLRLDNSPLHF
TRBJ1-2 TRBV7-3 - - TGTGCCAGCAGCTTAACGCCAGGGTTCGGCTACACCTTC CASSLTPGFGYTF
TRBJ1-1 TRBV2 TRBD1 - TGTGCCAGCAGGACGACCCGTGGGACAGGGAACACTGAAGCTTTCTTT CASRTTRGTGNTEAFF
TRBJ2-7 TRBV9 - - TGTGCCAGCAGCCCACGGGAAGGGACAAAATCCTACGAGCAGTACTTC CASSPREGTKSYEQYF
TRBJ1-6 TRBV29-1 - - TGCAGCGTTGTGACTGAAGGCAATTCACCCCTCCACTTT CSVVTEGNSPLHF
TRBJ2-2 TRBV11-3 TRBD2 - TGTGCCAGCAGTTCGTCTAGCGGGAGGGCCGCCGGGGAGCTGTTTTTT CASSSSSGRAAGELFF
TRBJ2-7 TRBV2 TRBD1 - TGTGCCAGCAGTAGACAGGGTCCCTACGAGCAGTACTTC CASSRQGPYEQYF
TRBJ2-7 TRBV7-2 - - TGTGCCAGCAGCCCAAATTCCTACGAGCAGTACTTC CASSPNSYEQYF
TRBJ2-3 TRBV9 TRBD2 - TGTGCCAGCAGCCCACTAGCGGGACCTAGCACAGATACGCAGTATTTT CASSPLAGPSTDTQYF
TRBJ2-3 TRBV9 TRBD1 - TGTGCCAGCAGCGTCGGACAGGGGTTTGGGACAGATACGCAGTATTTT CASSVGQGFGTDTQYF
TRBJ2-5 TRBV4-3 - few TGCGCCAGCAGCCAAGGTTGGGGAGAGCAAGAGACCCAGTACTTC CASSQGWGEQETQYF
TRBJ2-7 TRBV7-9 TRBD1 once TGTGCCAGCAGGTCGGGACAGGCCTACGAGCAGTACTTC CASRSGQAYEQYF
TRBJ1-4 TRBV30 TRBD1 - TGTGCCTGGAGTGGAAGGGGGCAGGAAAAACTGTTTTTT CAWSGRGQEKLFF
TRBJ2-1 TRBV29-1 TRBD2 - TGCAGCGCCGGACTAGCGGGAAGACCCTACAATGAGCAGTTCTTC CSAGLAGRPYNEQFF
TRBJ2-3 TRBV7-2 TRBD2 - TGTGCCAGCAGCATAAGGACTAGCGTAAGCACAGATACGCAGTATTTT CASSIRTSVSTDTQYF
TRBJ1-1 TRBV5-6 - - TGTGCCAGCAGCTCCTCACAGGGCAGGGGCACTGAAGCTTTCTTT CASSSSQGRGTEAFF
TRBJ2-3 TRBV4-3 TRBD2 - TGCGCCAGCAGCCTCAGTAGCGGGTCTAGCACAGATACGCAGTATTTT CASSLSSGSSTDTQYF
TRBJ2-5 TRBV5-4 - - TGTGCCAGCAGCTTGGGTCCTCAAGAGACCCAGTACTTC CASSLGPQETQYF
TRBJ2-1 TRBV4-2 TRBD1 - TGTGCCAGCAGCCAACGGGGACAGGGGAACAATGAGCAGTTCTTC CASSQRGQGNNEQFF
TRBJ1-5 TRBV19 TRBD1 - TGTGCCAGTAGTAACGGACAGGGATCGGCGGTATATCAGCCCCAGCATTTT CASSNGQGSAVYQPQHF
TRBJ2-5 TRBV2 TRBD2 - TGTGCCAGCAGTGAATGGGGCGGGGGGCAGGAGACCCAGTACTTC CASSEWGGGQETQYF
TRBJ2-7 TRBV6-7 - few TGTGCCAGCAGGATCTTCGGGACACACTACGAGCAGTACTTC CASRIFGTHYEQYF
TRBJ2-2 TRBV7-2 - - TGTGCCAGCAGCTTAGGAGGGGGGGTCGCCGGGGAGCTGTTTTTT CASSLGGGVAGELFF
TRBJ2-2 TRBV7-9 TRBD1 - TGTGCCAGCAGCTTGATAGGGACAGCGAACACCGGGGAGCTGTTTTTT CASSLIGTANTGELFF
TRBJ2-7 TRBV29-1 - few TGCAGCGTTAGTGGGCAGCACTCCTACGAGCAGTACTTC CSVSGQHSYEQYF
TRBJ1-2 TRBV4-3 - - TGCGCCAGCAGCCAAGATCGTATGGCTTTCGGGGGGTACGGCTATGGCTACACCTTC CASSQDRMAFGGYGYGYTF
TRBJ2-2 TRBV25-1 - once TGTGCCAGCAGTGTCCAGGGAGGTGGTAACACCGGGGAGCTGTTTTTT CASSVQGGGNTGELFF
TRBJ2-6 TRBV28 TRBD1 few TGTGCCAGCAGTTCACGCCGCACGGGACAGGGGACCGGGGCCAACGTCCTGACTTTC CASSSRRTGQGTGANVLTF
TRBJ1-1 TRBV4-1 TRBD1 - TGCGCCAGCAGCCAAGGAGGGACAGGGGACTATGAAGCTTTCTTT CASSQGGTGDYEAFF
TRBJ2-5 TRBV10-3 TRBD1 - TGTGCCATCAGTGAGTCCCCGCTTAAGGACAGGGCGGAGACCCAGTACTTC CAISESPLKDRAETQYF
TRBJ2-3 TRBV5-1 TRBD1 - TGCGCCAGCAGCGCGGGACAGGGTTTAGGTACGCAGTATTTT CASSAGQGLGTQYF